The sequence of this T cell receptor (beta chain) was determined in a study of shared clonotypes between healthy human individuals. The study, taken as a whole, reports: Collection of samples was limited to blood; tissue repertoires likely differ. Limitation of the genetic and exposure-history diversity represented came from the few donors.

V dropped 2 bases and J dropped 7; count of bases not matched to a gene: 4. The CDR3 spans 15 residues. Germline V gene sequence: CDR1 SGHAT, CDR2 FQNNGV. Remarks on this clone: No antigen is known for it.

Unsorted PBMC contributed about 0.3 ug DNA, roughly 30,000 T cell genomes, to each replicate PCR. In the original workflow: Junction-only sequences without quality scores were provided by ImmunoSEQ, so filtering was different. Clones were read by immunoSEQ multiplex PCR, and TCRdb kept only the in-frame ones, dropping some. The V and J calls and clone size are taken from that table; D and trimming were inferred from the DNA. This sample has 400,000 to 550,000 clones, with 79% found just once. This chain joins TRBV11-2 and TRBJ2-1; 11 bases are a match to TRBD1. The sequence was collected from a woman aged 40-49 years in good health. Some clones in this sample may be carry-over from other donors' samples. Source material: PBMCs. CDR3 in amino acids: CASSLLGQGANEQFF. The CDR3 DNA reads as TGTGCCAGCAGCTTATTAGGACAGGGGGCAAATGAGCAGTTCTTC. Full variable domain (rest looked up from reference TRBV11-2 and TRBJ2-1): EAGVAQSPRYKIIEKRQSVAFWCNPISGHATLYWYQQILGQGPKLLIQFQNNGVVDDSQLPKDRFSAERLKGVDSTLKIQPAKLEDSAVYLCASSLLGQGANEQFFGPGTRLTVL.